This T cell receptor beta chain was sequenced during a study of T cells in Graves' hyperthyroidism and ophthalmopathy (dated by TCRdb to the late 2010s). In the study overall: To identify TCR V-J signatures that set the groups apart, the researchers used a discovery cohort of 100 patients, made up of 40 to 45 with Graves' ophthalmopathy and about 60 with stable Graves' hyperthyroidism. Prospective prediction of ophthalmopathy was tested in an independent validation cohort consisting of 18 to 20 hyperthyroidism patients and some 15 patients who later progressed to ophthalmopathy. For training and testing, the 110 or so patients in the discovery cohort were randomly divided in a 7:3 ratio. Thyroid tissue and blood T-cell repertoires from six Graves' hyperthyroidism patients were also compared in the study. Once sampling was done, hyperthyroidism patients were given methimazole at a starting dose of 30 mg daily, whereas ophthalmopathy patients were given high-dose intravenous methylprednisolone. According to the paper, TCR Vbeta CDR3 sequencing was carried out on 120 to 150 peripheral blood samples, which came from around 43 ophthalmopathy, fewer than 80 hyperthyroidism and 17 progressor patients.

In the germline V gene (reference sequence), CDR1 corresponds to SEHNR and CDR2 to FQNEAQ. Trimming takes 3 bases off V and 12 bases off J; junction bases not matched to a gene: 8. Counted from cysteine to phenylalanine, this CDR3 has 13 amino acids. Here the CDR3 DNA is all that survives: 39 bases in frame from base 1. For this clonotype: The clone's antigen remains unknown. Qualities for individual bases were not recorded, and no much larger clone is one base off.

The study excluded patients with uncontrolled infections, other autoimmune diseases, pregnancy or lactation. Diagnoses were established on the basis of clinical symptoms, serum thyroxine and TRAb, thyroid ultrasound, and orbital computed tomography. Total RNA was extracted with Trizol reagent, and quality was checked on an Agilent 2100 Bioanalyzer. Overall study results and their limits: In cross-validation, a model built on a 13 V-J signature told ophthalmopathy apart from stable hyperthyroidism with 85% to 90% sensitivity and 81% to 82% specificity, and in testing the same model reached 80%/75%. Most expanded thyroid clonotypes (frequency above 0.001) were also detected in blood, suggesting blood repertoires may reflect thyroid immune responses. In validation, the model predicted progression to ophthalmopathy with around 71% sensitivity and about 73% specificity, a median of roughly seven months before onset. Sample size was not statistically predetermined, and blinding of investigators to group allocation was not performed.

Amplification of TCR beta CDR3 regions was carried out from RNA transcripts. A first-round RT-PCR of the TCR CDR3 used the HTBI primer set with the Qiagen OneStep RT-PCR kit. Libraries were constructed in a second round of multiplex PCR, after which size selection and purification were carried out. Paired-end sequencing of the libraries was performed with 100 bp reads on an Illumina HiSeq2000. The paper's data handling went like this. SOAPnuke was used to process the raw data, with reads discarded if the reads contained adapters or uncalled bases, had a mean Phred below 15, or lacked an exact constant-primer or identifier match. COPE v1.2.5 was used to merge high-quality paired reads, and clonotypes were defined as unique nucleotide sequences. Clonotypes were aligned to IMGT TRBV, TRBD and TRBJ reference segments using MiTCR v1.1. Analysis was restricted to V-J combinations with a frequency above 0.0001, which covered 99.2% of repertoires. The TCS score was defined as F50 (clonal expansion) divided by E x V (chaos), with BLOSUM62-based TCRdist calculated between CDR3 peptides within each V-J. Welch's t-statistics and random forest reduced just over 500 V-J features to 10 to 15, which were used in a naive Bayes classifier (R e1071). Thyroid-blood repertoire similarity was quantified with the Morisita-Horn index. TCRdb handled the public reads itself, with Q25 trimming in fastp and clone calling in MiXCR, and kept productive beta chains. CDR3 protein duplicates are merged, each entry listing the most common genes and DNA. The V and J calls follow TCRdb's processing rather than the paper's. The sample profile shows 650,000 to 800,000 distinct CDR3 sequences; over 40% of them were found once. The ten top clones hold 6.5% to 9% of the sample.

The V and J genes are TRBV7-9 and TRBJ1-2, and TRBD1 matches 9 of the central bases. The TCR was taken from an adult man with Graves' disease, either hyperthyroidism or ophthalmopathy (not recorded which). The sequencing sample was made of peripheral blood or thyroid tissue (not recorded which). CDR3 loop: CASSFGTGRGNTF. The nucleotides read TGTGCCAGCAGCTTCGGGACAGGGCGAGGAAACACCTTC.